The sequence of this TCR beta chain was determined in a study of cytomegalovirus exposure and HLA in healthy donors. Trimming removed 1 base from V and 6 bases from J; junction bases left unmatched: 3. CDR3 length: 13 residues. The germline CDR1 and CDR2 sequences are SGHNT and YYREEE (reference sequence). PCR amplification relied on 60 Vbeta primers (plus 13 Jbeta primers). Assay used: immunoSEQ multiplex PCR; TCRdb lists only in-frame clones, some missing. The sample records 100,000 to 150,000 clones, about four fifths being singletons. This clonotype was obtained from a woman in her fifties or sixties in good health and CMV-seropositive. What was sequenced was PBMCs. The chain employs TRBV5-4 and TRBJ1-2; 7 bases match TRBD1. The CDR3 protein is CASSLKGADGYTF. CDR3 in DNA: TGTGCCAGCAGCTTGAAGGGGGCGGATGGCTACACCTTC. The full variable domain, rest sourced from reference TRBV5-4 and TRBJ1-2, is ETGVTQSPTHLIKTRGQQVTLRCSSQSGHNTVSWYQQALGQGPQFIFQYYREEENGRGNFPPRFSGLQFPNYSSELNVNALELDDSALYLCASSLKGADGYTFGSGTRLTVV.